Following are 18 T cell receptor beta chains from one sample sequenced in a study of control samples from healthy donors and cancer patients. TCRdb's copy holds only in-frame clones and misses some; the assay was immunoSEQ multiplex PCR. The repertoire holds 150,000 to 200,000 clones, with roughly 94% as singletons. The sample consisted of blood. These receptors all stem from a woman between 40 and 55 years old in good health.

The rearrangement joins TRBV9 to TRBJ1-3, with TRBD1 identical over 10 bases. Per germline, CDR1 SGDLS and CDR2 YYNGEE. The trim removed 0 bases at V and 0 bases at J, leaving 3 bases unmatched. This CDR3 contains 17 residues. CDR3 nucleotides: TGTGCCAGCAGCGTAGACGGGACAGGGGCCTCTGGAAACACCATATATTTT. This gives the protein CASSVDGTGASGNTIYF.

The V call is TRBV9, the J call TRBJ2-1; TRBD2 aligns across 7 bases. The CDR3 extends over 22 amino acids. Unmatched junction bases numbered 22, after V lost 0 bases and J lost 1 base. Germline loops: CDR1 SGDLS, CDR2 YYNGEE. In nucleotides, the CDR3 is TGTGCCAGCAGCGTAGCTACATTAGCGTCGACGGGGGGTTTACGGTCCTACAATGAGCAGTTCTTC. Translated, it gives CASSVATLASTGGLRSYNEQFF.

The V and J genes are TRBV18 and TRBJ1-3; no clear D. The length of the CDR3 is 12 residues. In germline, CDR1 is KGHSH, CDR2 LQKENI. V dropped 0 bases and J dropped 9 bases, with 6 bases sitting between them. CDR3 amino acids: CASSPPAGTIYF. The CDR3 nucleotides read TGTGCCAGCTCACCACCGGCGGGCACCATATATTTT.

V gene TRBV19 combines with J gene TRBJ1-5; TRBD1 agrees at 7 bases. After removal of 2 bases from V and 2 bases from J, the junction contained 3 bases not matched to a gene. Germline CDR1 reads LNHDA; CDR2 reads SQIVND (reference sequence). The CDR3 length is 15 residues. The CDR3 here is CASSITGQGNQPQHF. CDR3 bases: TGTGCCAGTAGTATAACCGGACAGGGCAATCAGCCCCAGCATTTT.

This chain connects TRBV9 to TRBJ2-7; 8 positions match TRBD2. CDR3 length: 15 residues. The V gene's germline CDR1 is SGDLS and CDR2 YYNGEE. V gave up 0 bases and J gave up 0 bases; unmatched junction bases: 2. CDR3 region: CASSVAGTSSYEQYF. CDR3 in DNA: TGTGCCAGCAGCGTAGCGGGGACTAGCTCCTACGAGCAGTACTTC.

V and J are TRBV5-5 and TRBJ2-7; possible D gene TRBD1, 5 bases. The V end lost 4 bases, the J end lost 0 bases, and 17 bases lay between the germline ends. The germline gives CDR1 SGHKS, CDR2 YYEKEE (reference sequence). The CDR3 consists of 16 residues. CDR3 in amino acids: CASSPGWGGSSYEQYF. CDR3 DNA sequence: TGTGCCAGCAGCCCGGGTTGGGGCGGTAGCTCCTACGAGCAGTACTTC.

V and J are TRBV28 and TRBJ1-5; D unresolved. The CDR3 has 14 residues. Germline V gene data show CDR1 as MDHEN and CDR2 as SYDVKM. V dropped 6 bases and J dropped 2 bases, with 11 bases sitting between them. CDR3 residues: CASRQDFGNQPQHF. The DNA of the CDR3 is TGTGCCAGCAGGCAGGATTTTGGCAATCAGCCCCAGCATTTT.

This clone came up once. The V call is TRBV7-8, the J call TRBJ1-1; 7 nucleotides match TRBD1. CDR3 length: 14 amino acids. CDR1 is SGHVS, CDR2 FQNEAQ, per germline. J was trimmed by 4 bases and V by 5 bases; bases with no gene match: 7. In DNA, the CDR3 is TGTGCCAGCAGCCCCGACAGGGTGCGCACTGAAGCTTTCTTT. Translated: CASSPDRVRTEAFF.

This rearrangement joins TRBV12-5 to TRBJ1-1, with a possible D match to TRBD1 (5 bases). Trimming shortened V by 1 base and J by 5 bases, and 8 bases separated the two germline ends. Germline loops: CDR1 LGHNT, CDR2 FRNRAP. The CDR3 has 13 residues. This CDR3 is CASGLAGGTEAFF. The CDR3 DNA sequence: TGTGCTAGTGGTTTGGCGGGGGGTACTGAAGCTTTCTTT.

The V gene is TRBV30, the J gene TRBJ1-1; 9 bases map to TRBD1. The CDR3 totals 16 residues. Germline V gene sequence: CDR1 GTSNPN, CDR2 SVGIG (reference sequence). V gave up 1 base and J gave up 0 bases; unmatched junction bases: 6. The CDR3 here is CAWSGQGDFMNTEAFF. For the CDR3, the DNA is TGTGCCTGGAGTGGACAGGGGGACTTCATGAACACTGAAGCTTTCTTT.

The CDR3 bases are TGTGCCAGCAGCCAAGATGCAAAGGGCAATCAGCCCCAGCATTTT. This codes for CASSQDAKGNQPQHF. J is TRBJ1-5 and V is TRBV3-1 (or the pseudogene TRBV3-2); D is unclear. Germline assignment: CDR1 LGHDT and CDR2 YNNKEL (reference sequence). The CDR3 has 15 residues. V was cut by 0 bases and J by 2 bases, with 8 bases left in between.

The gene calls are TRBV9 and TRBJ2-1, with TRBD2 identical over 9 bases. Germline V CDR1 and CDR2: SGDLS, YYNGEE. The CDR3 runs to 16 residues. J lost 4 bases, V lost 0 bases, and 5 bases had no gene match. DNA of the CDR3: TGTGCCAGCAGCGTAGAGGCGGGAGGGCATTACAATGAGCAGTTCTTC. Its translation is CASSVEAGGHYNEQFF.

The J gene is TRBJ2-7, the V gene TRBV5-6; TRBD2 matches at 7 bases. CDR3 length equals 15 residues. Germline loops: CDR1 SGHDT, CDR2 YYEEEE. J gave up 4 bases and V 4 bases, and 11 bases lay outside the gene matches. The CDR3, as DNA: TGTGCCAGCAGCCCACGCCGACTAGCAGTATACGAGCAGTACTTC. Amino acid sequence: CASSPRRLAVYEQYF.

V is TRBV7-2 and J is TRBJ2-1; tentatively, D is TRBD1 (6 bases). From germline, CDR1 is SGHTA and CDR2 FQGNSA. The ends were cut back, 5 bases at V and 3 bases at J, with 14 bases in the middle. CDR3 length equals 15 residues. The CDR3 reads CASSLQRGFYNEQFF. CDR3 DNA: TGTGCCAGCAGCCTTCAGAGGGGGTTCTACAATGAGCAGTTCTTC.

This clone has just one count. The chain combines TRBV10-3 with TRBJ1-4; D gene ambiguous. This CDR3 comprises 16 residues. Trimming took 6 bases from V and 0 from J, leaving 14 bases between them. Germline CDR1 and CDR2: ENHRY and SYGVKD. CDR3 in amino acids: CAISREYTATNEKLFF. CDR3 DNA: TGTGCCATCAGCCGAGAATACACAGCAACTAATGAAAAACTGTTTTTT.

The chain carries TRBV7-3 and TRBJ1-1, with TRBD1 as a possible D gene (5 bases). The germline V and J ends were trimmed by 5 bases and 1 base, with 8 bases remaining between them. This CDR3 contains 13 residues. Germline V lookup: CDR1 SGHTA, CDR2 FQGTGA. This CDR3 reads CASSPGANTEAFF. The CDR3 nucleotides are TGTGCCAGCAGCCCCGGGGCGAACACTGAAGCTTTCTTT.

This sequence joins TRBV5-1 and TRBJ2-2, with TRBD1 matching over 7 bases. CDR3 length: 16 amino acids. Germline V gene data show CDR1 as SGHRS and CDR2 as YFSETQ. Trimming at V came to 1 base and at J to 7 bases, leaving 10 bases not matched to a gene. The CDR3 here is CASSLSITGADGELFF. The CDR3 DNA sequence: TGCGCCAGCAGCTTGTCCATAACAGGGGCGGACGGGGAGCTGTTTTTT.

DNA of the CDR3: TGTGCCAGCAGCTCGGTTGTAGATCAGCCCCAGCATTTT. This codes for CASSSVVDQPQHF. V gene TRBV7-2 combines with J gene TRBJ1-5; D not resolved. V gave up 4 bases and J gave up 5 bases, with 9 bases separating them. This CDR3 comprises 13 residues. Germline V gene sequence: CDR1 SGHTA, CDR2 FQGNSA.